A selection of T cell receptor beta chains follows, all from one sample in a study of OX40 agonist ivuxolimab in advanced cancers. Profiling relied on immunoSEQ multiplex PCR, and the TCRdb table lists in-frame clones only, not all of them. The repertoire includes tens of thousands of clones, 80% to 90% of them detected once, and about 15% sits in the top ten. This material consisted of CD4+ or CD8+ T cells sorted from blood, taken in a trial of the OX40 agonist ivuxolimab. Source of these receptors: an adult with an advanced solid tumor such as melanoma, head and neck, liver or kidney cancer. The conserved cysteine and the conserved F or W are not part of the CDR3 here. The D gene is left open where the match is weak.

ATIGPRTSGSYEQY,TRBD2,TRBV6-4
ASSYSNWRDYGYT,.,TRBV6-5
ASSLRWGRSDTQY,.,TRBV27
ASSGEGQGGRSPYNEQF,TRBD1,TRBV2
ASSQKLGQGANYGYT,TRBD1,TRBV4-2
ASSFAGHGSGNTIY,.,TRBV27
ASSKRGELF,.,TRBV7-6
ASSRPGGSTNEKLF,.,TRBV7-2
ASSLLQGGETRY,.,TRBV11-2
ASSTTGTDTQY,.,TRBV25-1
ASSSRLAGELTGELF,TRBD2,TRBV5-1
ATSRAAARRAEGYT,.,TRBV15
ASSIAVNTEAF,.,TRBV19
ASSFPGGLAGNYEQY,TRBD2,TRBV5-1
ASSVGGGQGGDGYT,TRBD1,TRBV9
ASSPNPTGNGGNQPQH,TRBD1,TRBV13
ASSLWDSGSYEQY,TRBD1,TRBV5-1
ASSSESDWLAGGETQY,TRBD2,TRBV7-9
ASSLGVWTPIFGYT,.,TRBV5-8
ASSHRVRAYEQY,.,TRBV5-6
ASSPVEGGNYGYT,.,TRBV4-1
ASSLGQGNLATNEKLF,.,TRBV5-6
ASSLAWNEQF,.,TRBV4-2
ASSLGVTEAF,.,TRBV5-6
ASSSIGTGEKLF,TRBD1,TRBV13
SVLPGGTGTEAF,.,TRBV29-1
ASSHPDGNTGELF,.,TRBV4-1
ASSILADSTDTQY,.,TRBV21-1
ASSLRGYGGELF,.,TRBV6-6
ASSQDSGGLNEQY,.,TRBV4-3
ASSPGGSSPLH,TRBD1,TRBV27
ASSLVPSGGVQTQY,TRBD2,TRBV11-2
ASSEGLVWVGNTIY,.,TRBV2
ASSRQGREQF,TRBD1,TRBV28
ASSGKEQY,.,TRBV9
ASSSRDIGPETQY,.,TRBV7-9
ASSLMATGEAF,.,TRBV27
ASSKRPSGGHEQF,TRBD2,TRBV7-2
ASSLASGSNEQF,TRBD2,TRBV7-9
ASRKVSGTEAF,.,TRBV9
ASSENGGVADTQY,TRBD2,TRBV6-4
ASSLGGNEKLF,.,TRBV9
AWSVIGRADTQY,.,TRBV30
ASSFAGGANEQF,TRBD1,TRBV5-1
SVHWQGSGNTIY,.,TRBV29-1
SVEESSYNEQF,.,TRBV29-1